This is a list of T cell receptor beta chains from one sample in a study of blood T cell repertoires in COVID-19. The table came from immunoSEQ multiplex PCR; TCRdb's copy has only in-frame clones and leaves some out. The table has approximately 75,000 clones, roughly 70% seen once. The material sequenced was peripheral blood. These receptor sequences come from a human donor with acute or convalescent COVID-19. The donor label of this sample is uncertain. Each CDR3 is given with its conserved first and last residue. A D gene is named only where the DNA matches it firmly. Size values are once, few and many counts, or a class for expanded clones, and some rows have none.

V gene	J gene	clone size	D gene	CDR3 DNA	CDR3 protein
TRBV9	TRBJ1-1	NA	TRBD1	TGTGCCAGCAGCGTCGGACAGGGTCAGAACACTGAAGCTTTCTTT	CASSVGQGQNTEAFF
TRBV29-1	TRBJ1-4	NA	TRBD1	TGCAGCGCTATCGGACAGGGAGGTGAAAAACTGTTTTTT	CSAIGQGGEKLFF
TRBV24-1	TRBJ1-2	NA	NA	TGTGCCACCAGTGATTTTCCAGGGGAAGGCTACACCTTC	CATSDFPGEGYTF
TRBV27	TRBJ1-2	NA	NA	TGTGCCAGCAGTTTATCCAGACCCCCGCTAGGCTATGGCTACACCTTC	CASSLSRPPLGYGYTF
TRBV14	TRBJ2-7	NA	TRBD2	TGTGCCAGCAGGGCGACTAGCGGGAGAGGGTCCTACGAGCAGTACTTC	CASRATSGRGSYEQYF
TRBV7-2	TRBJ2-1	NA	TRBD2	TGTGCCAGCAGCCTCGGGGGGGCGTCTGAGCAGTTCTTC	CASSLGGASEQFF
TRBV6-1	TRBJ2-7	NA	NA	TGTGCCAGCAGTGAAAGCCTCGGACAGACCTACGAGCAGTACTTC	CASSESLGQTYEQYF
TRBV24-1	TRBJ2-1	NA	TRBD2	TGTGCCACCAGTGATTTACAGCCTCGAGCGGGGGAGGGCCTAAATGAGCAGTTCTTC	CATSDLQPRAGEGLNEQFF
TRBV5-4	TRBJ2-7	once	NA	TGTGCCAGCAGCTTGTACCCGGGAGCAGTCCCTACGGAGCAGTACTTC	CASSLYPGAVPTEQYF
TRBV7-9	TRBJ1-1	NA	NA	TGTGCCAGCAGCCAGAGTCGACTGTGGAGCACTGAAGCTTTCTTT	CASSQSRLWSTEAFF
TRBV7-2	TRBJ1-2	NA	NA	TGTGCCAGCAGCTCGAGACCGGGACACCTTAACTATGGCTACACCTTC	CASSSRPGHLNYGYTF
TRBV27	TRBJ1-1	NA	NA	TGTGCCAGCGCCTTGCGGGGGGGCCGACCCCAGGGCACTGAAGCTTTCTTT	CASALRGGRPQGTEAFF
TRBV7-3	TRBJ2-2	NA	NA	TGTGCCAGCAGCAGTACTACGAACACCGGGGAGCTGTTTTTT	CASSSTTNTGELFF
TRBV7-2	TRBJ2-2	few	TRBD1	TGTGCCAGCAGCTTAGCCTTCCTTGCACAGGGGAGGGAGCTGTTTTTT	CASSLAFLAQGRELFF
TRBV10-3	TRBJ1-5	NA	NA	TGTGCCATCAGAGGGACACTGGATCAGCCCCAGCATTTT	CAIRGTLDQPQHF
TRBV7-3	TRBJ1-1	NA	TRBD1	TGTGCCAGCAGCTTGGGACAGGGTTCTGAAGCTTTCTTT	CASSLGQGSEAFF
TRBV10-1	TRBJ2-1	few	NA	TGCGCCAGCAGTGGGGTCCCGGGCCTCGGGGATGGGGCCTACAATGAGCAGTTCTTC	CASSGVPGLGDGAYNEQFF
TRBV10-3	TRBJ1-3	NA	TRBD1	TGTGCCATCAATTCGGACAGGGCTGGAAACACCATATATTTT	CAINSDRAGNTIYF
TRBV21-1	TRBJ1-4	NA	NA	TGTGCCAGCAGCAAAGCGAACCGGGACAGGGAGAATGAAAAACTGTTTTTT	CASSKANRDRENEKLFF
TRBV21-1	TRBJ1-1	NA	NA	TGTGCCAGCGAGGTGAGGCTCTCGCAGGGAAGTGGGACTGAAGCTTTCTTT	CASEVRLSQGSGTEAFF
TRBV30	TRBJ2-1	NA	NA	TGTGCCTGGAGTAGTGGTGGGGGGAGCTCCTACAATGAGCAGTTCTTC	CAWSSGGGSSYNEQFF
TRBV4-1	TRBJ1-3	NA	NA	TGCGCCAGCAGCCAAAGTCGGGGTGGAAACACCATATATTTT	CASSQSRGGNTIYF
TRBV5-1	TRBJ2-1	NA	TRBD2	TGCGCCAGCAGCTTGGCAGCGACTAGCGGGACCTTGTTCAATGAGCAGTTCTTC	CASSLAATSGTLFNEQFF
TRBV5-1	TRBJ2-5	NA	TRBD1	TGCGCCAGCACCCCAGGGGGCGAGGAGACCCAGTACTTC	CASTPGGEETQYF
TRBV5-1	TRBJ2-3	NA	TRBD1	TGCGCCAGCAGCTTGGCCCGGGACAGCCCTGGGACAGATACGCAGTATTTT	CASSLARDSPGTDTQYF
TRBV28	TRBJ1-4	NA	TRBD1	TGTGCCAGCACCGCTCGCCGGGACAGGGGCTTGAGGAATGAAAAACTGTTTTTT	CASTARRDRGLRNEKLFF
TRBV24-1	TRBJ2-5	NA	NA	TGTGCCACCAGTGATCCGCGGGGTGGTCAAGAGACCCAGTACTTC	CATSDPRGGQETQYF
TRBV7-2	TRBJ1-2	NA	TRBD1	TGTGCCAGCAGAAGACAGGGAAAGGGGGGCTACACCTTC	CASRRQGKGGYTF
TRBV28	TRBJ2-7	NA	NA	TGTGCCAGCAGTCCTCCGCGGGCCTCCTACGAGCAGTACTTC	CASSPPRASYEQYF
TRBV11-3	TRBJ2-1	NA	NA	TGTGCCAGCAGCCTGACGGCGGGGACCGTAGCGGATGAGCAGTTCTTC	CASSLTAGTVADEQFF
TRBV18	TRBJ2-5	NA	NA	TGTGCCAGCTCACCAGGCAGCCAAGAGACCCAGTACTTC	CASSPGSQETQYF
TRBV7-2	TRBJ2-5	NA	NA	TGTGCCAGCAGCCGGGGCGGCGGGGTCCAAGAGACCCAGTACTTC	CASSRGGGVQETQYF
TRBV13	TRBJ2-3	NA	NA	TGTGCCAGCAGCTCAGTACCCTTCACAGATACGCAGTATTTT	CASSSVPFTDTQYF
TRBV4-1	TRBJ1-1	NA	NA	TGCGCCAGCAGCCAAGGGGACGGGGGAGCTTTCTTT	CASSQGDGGAFF
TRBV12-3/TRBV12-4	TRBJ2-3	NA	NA	TGTGCCAGCAGTTCTCAGGGGTTAACGCAGTATTTT	CASSSQGLTQYF
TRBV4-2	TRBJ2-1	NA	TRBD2	TGTGCCAGCAGCCAAGTCCCTCTAGGTAGCGGGGGGGGCAATGAGCAGTTCTTC	CASSQVPLGSGGGNEQFF
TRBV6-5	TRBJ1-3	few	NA	TGTGCCAGCAGTTACCGGACAACGGGCGCTGGAAACACCATATATTTT	CASSYRTTGAGNTIYF
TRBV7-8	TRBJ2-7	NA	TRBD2	TGTGCCAGCAGCCTCACTAGCGTTCCCTACGAGCAGTACTTC	CASSLTSVPYEQYF
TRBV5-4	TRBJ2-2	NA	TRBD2	TGTGCCAGCAGCCTGACTAGCGGGGCCCTAACCGGGGAGCTGTTTTTT	CASSLTSGALTGELFF
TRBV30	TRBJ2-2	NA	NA	TGTGCCTGGAGTGATCTAGTTGACACCGGGGAGCTGTTTTTT	CAWSDLVDTGELFF
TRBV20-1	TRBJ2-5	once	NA	TGCAGTACGACAGGCAAAGAGACCCAGTACTTC	CSTTGKETQYF
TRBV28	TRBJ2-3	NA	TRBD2	TGTGCCAGCAGTGTCCTAGCGGGGGGTGGAGATACGCAGTATTTT	CASSVLAGGGDTQYF
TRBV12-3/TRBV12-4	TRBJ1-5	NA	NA	TGTGCCAGCAGGGGCCAGCCCCAGCATTTT	CASRGQPQHF
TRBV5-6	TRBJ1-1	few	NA	TGTGCCAGCAGCCGGGCAGGGGCCACTGAAGCTTTCTTT	CASSRAGATEAFF
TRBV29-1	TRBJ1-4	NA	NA	TGCAGCGTGGAGGACAGCCGTAATGAAAAACTGTTTTTT	CSVEDSRNEKLFF
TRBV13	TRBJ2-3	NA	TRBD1	TGTGCCAGCACCGCGGACAGGGTGGGAACAGATACGCAGTATTTT	CASTADRVGTDTQYF
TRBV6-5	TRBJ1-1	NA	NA	TGTGCCACCAAAAAGGGGCAGGGTAATACTGAAGCTTTCTTT	CATKKGQGNTEAFF
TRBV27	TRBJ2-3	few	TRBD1	TGTGCCAGCAGTTTACGGGGACAGGTAACAGATACGCAGTATTTT	CASSLRGQVTDTQYF
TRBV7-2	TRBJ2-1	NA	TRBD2	TGTGCCAGCAGCTTAAGAACTAGCGGGGGGGGTGAGCAGTTCTTC	CASSLRTSGGGEQFF
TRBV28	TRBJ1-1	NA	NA	TGTGCCAGCAGTTTAGTCGGCAGGGGAGCCACTGAAGCTTTCTTT	CASSLVGRGATEAFF
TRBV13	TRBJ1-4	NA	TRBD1	TGTGCCAGCAGCCGACAGGGTGAAGCTAATGAAAAACTGTTTTTT	CASSRQGEANEKLFF
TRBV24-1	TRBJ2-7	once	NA	TGTGCCACCAGTGAGGACGCCAGGGGGCAGTACTTC	CATSEDARGQYF
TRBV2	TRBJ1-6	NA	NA	TGTGCCAGCAGTGTGGGGGCCAATTCACCCCTCCACTTT	CASSVGANSPLHF
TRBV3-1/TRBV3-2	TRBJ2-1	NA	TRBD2	TGTGCCAGCAGCCACCCTAGCGGAAATGAGCAGTTCTTC	CASSHPSGNEQFF
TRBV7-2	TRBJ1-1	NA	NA	TGTGCCAGCAGCTTAGTAGCGGGAGCGAACACTGAAGCTTTCTTT	CASSLVAGANTEAFF
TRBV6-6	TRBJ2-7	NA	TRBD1	TGTGCCAGCACCTCAGCGGGACAGGGAGGCTCCTACGAGCAGTACTTC	CASTSAGQGGSYEQYF
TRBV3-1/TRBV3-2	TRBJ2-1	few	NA	TGTGCCAGCGCTCTACTTACTAGTGGTGAGCAGTTCTTC	CASALLTSGEQFF
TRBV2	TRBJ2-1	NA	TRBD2	TGTGCCAGCAGGGATAGCGGGGGCCCGTACAATGAGCAGTTCTTC	CASRDSGGPYNEQFF
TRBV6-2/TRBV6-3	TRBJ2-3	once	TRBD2	TGTGCCAGCAGCCGACTAGCGGCCTCCGGTACGCAGTATTTT	CASSRLAASGTQYF
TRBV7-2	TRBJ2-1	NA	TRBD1	TGTGCCAGCAGCCCTGCGCGGACAGGGTACAATGAGCAGTTCTTC	CASSPARTGYNEQFF